Presented here are 7 T cell receptor beta chains from one specimen sequenced in a study of Ad26.COV2.S vaccination and SARS-CoV-2 variants (dated by TCRdb to about 2021). The library came from the immunoSEQ multiplex PCR assay. The clones in this table, taken by TCRdb from immuneACCESS, are in-frame only. Not every clone is retained; where verified, under half of the shortfall comes from an unresolved V gene, and the cause of the rest is unknown. Within this sample are more than 300,000 clones, with roughly 90% of them counted one time only. 6.4% of the sample goes to the ten largest clones. Interpreted using the paper, the treatment or condition label stands for: some 19 received Ad26.COV2.S at low or high dose, single or two shots; roughly five received placebo; per-sample allocation not given. Repertoires of vaccine and placebo recipients were sequenced from samples taken on day 63 after the first injection.

The sequencing used peripheral blood, collected in a trial of Ad26.COV2.S vaccine versus placebo. These receptors were obtained from a person between 18 and 59 years old who received the Ad26.COV2.S COVID-19 vaccine or a placebo.

V is TRBV9 and J is TRBJ2-5; 8 positions agree with TRBD1. V dropped 0 bases and J dropped 4; count of bases not matched to a gene: 8. CDR3 length: 16 amino acids. CDR1 is SGDLS and CDR2 is YYNGEE in the germline V gene. CDR3 residues: CASSVVGRGQGETQYF. CDR3 coding DNA: TGTGCCAGCAGCGTAGTCGGCAGGGGGCAGGGAGAGACCCAGTACTTC.

The chain is built from TRBV28 and TRBJ2-3; 7 bases map to TRBD1. Unmatched junction bases numbered 6, after V lost 3 bases and J lost 6 bases. CDR1 is MDHEN, CDR2 SYDVKM, per germline. The CDR3 consists of 14 residues. The CDR3 region is CASSFGTVGDTQYF. The CDR3 region has the DNA TGTGCCAGCAGTTTCGGGACAGTAGGGGATACGCAGTATTTT. Using reference TRBV28 and TRBJ2-3 for the parts outside the CDR3, the full variable domain is DVKVTQSSRYLVKRTGEKVFLECVQDMDHENMFWYRQDPGLGLRLIYFSYDVKMKEKGDIPEGYSVSREKKERFSLILESASTNQTSMYLCASSFGTVGDTQYFGPGTRLTVL.

This chain uses TRBV7-2 with TRBJ2-5; TRBD2 is a possible D gene (6 bases). The CDR3 extends over 12 amino acids. V was trimmed by 5 bases and J by 10 bases, leaving 14 bases between them. The germline gives CDR1 SGHTA, CDR2 FQGNSA. CDR3 nucleotides: TGTGCCAGCAGCCTGACTAGTTTGGACCAGTACTTC. Encoded protein: CASSLTSLDQYF.

This clone was seen once. This chain joins TRBV29-1 and TRBJ1-2, with D possibly TRBD1 on 5 matching bases. This CDR3 spans 13 amino acids. Germline CDR1 is SQVTM and CDR2 is ANQGSEA. Deletions cut 7 bases from V and 8 bases from J, with 20 bases between. The CDR3 protein is CSALWGDLLGYTF. CDR3 sequence (DNA): TGCAGCGCCCTTTGGGGGGACCTCCTGGGCTACACCTTC.

The V gene is TRBV11-2, the J gene TRBJ2-7; D assignment may be TRBD1 or TRBD2 (5 bases each). CDR3 size: 14 residues. Trimming removed 0 bases from V and 4 bases from J, with 10 bases in between. In germline, CDR1 is SGHAT, CDR2 FQNNGV. CDR3 nucleotide sequence: TGTGCCAGCAGCTTAGATCCGGGACCTTACGAGCAGTACTTC. It encodes CASSLDPGPYEQYF. Full variable domain (rest looked up from reference TRBV11-2 and TRBJ2-7): EAGVAQSPRYKIIEKRQSVAFWCNPISGHATLYWYQQILGQGPKLLIQFQNNGVVDDSQLPKDRFSAERLKGVDSTLKIQPAKLEDSAVYLCASSLDPGPYEQYFGPGTRLTVT.

The chain combines TRBV15 with TRBJ1-5; weak D call: TRBD1 (6 bases). The germline CDR1 and CDR2 sequences are LNHNV and YYDKDF (reference sequence). Between the trimmed V and J ends, which lost 1 base and 0 bases, there was a span of 16 bases. There are 18 residues in the CDR3. The CDR3 coding sequence is TGTGCCACCAGCAGAGTCATTTCGGGGGCGCGTAGCAATCAGCCCCAGCATTTT. Its protein is CATSRVISGARSNQPQHF.

The chain employs TRBV19 and TRBJ2-2; 10 bases fit TRBD2. Germline loops: CDR1 LNHDA, CDR2 SQIVND (reference sequence). The V and J ends lost 3 bases and 6 bases, in that order; junction bases with no gene match: 1. The CDR3 runs 14 residues. CDR3 amino acids: CASSILAGAGELFF. CDR3 sequence (DNA): TGTGCCAGTAGTATTCTAGCGGGAGCCGGGGAGCTGTTTTTT.